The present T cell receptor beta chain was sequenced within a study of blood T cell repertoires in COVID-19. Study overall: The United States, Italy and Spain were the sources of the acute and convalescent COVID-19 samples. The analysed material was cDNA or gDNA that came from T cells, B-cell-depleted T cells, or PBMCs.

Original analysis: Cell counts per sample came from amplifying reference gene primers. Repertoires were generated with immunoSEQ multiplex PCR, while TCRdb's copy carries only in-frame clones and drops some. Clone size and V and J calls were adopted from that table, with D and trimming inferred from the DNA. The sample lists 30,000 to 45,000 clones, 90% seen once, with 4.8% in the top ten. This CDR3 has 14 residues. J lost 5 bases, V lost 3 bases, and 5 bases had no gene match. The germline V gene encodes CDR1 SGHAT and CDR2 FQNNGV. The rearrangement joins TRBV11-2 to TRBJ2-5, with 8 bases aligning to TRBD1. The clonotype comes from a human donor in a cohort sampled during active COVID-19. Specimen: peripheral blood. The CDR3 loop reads CASSFRGRRETQYF. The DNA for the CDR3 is TGTGCCAGCAGCTTCAGGGGGCGGAGGGAGACCCAGTACTTC.